This T cell receptor beta chain was captured in a study of cytomegalovirus exposure and HLA in healthy donors. Germline CDR1 and CDR2: LGHNA and YSLEER. CDR3 length: 14 residues. The V and J ends lost 3 bases and 0 bases respectively, with 9 bases between them. The study, taken as a whole, reports: Analysis was carried out at a later point, and it linked a missense DCLRE1C variant to TCR beta V- and J-gene trimming. Several of the most significant clusters appeared linked to common viral pathogens, based on a later analysis.

A note on this clone: What it binds is unknown.

The PCR had 60 Vbeta and 13 Jbeta primers. Using immunoSEQ multiplex PCR, the repertoire was profiled, and TCRdb retains in-frame clones only, with some absent. This sample has 110,000 to 150,000 clones, with 82% found just once. The TCR was taken from a male donor in good health and CMV-seronegative. The sample comprised PBMCs. V and J are TRBV4-3 and TRBJ2-7; tentative D call: TRBD1 (6 bases). The CDR3 nucleotides are TGCGCCAGCAGCCAGGACAGAAGCTCCTACGAGCAGTACTTC. Residues: CASSQDRSSYEQYF.